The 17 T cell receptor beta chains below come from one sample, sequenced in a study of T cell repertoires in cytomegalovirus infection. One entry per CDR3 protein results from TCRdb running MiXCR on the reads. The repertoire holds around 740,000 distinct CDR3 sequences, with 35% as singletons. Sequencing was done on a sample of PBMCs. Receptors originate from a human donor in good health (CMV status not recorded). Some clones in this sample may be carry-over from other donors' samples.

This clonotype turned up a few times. The CDR3 region has the DNA TGTGCCAGCAGCTGCCGGGACAGGACCTACGAGCAGTACTTC. Protein sequence: CASSCRDRTYEQYF. The chain joins TRBV7-9 to TRBJ2-7; 8 nucleotides agree with TRBD1. The germline V gene encodes CDR1 SEHNR and CDR2 FQNEAQ (reference sequence). The junction had 4 bases not matched to a gene; V was cut back by 4 bases and J by 2 bases. This CDR3 region has 14 residues.

CDR3 loop: CASSFEYSYYEQYF. CDR3 coding DNA: TGTGCCAGCAGCTTCGAATACAGTTACTACGAGCAGTACTTC. This chain links TRBV7-6 with TRBJ2-7; D call uncertain. V gave up 3 bases and J gave up 3 bases, with 12 bases separating them. Germline CDR1 reads SGHVS; CDR2 reads FNYEAQ. The CDR3 spans 14 residues. The variable domain in full, with the rest retrieved from reference TRBV7-6 and TRBJ2-7, is GAGVSQSPRYKVTKRGQDVALRCDPISGHVSLYWYRQALGQGPEFLTYFNYEAQQDKSGLPNDRFSAERPEGSISTLTIQRTEQRDSAMYRCASSFEYSYYEQYFGPGTRLTVT.

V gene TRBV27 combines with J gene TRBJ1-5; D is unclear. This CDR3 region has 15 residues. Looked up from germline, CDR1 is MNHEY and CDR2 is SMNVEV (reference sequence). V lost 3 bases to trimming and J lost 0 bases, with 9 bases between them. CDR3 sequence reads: CASSFWGNSNQPQHF. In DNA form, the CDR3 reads TGTGCCAGCAGTTTTTGGGGTAATAGCAATCAGCCCCAGCATTTT.

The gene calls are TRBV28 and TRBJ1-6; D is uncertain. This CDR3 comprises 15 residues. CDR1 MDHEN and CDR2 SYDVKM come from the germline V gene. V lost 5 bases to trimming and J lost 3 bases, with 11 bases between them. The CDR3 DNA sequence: TGTGCCAGCAGTCTCCAGTCCGGCTATAATTCACCCCTCCACTTT. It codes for CASSLQSGYNSPLHF.

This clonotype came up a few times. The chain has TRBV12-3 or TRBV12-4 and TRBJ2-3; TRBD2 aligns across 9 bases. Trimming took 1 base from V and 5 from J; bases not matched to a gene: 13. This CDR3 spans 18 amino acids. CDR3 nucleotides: TGTGCCAGCAGTTTAGATGTATGGGCTAGCGGGGTCGGAGATACGCAGTATTTT. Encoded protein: CASSLDVWASGVGDTQYF.

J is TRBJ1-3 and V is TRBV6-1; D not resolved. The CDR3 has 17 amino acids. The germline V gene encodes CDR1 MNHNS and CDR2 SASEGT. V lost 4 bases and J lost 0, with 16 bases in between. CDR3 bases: TGTGCCAGCAGTGTCTTTCAGGAGAACAGCTCTGGAAACACCATATATTTT. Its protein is CASSVFQENSSGNTIYF.

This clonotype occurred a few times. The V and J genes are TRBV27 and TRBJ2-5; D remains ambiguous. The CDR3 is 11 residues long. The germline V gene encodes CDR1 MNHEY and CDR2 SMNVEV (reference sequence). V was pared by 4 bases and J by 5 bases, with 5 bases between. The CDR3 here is CASSSYETQYF. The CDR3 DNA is TGTGCCAGCAGTTCGTACGAGACCCAGTACTTC.

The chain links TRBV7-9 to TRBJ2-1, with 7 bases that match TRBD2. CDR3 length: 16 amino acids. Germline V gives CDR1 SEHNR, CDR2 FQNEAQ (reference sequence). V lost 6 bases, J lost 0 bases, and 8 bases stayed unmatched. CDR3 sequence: CASSPPSGSSYNEQFF. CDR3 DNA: TGTGCCAGCAGTCCCCCTAGCGGTAGCTCCTACAATGAGCAGTTCTTC.

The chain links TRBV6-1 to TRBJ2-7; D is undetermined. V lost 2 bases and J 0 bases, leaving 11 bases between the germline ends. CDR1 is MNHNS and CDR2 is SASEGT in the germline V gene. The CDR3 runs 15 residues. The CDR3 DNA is TGTGCCAGCAGTGAACCCGGAGCATCCTCCTACGAGCAGTACTTC. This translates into CASSEPGASSYEQYF.

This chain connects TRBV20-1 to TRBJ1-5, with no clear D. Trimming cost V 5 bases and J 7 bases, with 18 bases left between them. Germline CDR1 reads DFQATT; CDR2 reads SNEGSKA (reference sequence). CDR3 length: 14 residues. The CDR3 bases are TGCAGTGCTCCCGAGGGTGTTGGAGCCCAGCCCCAGCATTTT. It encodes CSAPEGVGAQPQHF.

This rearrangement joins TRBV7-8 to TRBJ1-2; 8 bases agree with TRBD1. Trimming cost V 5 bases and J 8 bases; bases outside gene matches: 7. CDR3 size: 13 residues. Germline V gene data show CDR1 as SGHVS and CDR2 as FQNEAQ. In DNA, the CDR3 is TGTGCCAGCAGCGAACAGGGGGACGACGGCTACACCTTC. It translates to CASSEQGDDGYTF.

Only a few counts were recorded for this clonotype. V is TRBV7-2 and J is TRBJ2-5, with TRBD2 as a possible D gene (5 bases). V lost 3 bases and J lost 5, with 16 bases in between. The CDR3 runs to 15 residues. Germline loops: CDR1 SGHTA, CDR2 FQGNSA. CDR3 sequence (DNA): TGTGCCAGCAGCTTGGCGGGCGATACGAGGGAGACCCAGTACTTC. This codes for CASSLAGDTRETQYF. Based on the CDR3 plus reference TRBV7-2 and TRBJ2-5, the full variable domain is GAGVSQSPSNKVTEKGKDVELRCDPISGHTALYWYRQSLGQGLEFLIYFQGNSAPDKSGLPSDRFSAERTGGSVSTLTIQRTQQEDSAVYLCASSLAGDTRETQYFGPGTRLLVL.

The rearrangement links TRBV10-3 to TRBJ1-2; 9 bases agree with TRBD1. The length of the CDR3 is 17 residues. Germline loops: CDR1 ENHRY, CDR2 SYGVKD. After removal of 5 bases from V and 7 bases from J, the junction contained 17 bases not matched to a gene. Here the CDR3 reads CAISIFGTGRQGGGYTF. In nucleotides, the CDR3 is TGTGCCATCAGTATTTTCGGGACAGGGCGTCAGGGTGGTGGCTACACCTTC.

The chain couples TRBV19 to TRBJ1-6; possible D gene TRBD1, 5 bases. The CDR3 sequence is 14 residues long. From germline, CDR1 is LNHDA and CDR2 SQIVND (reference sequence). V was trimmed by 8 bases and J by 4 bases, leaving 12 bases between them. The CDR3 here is CASSRGFYNSPLHF. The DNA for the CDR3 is TGTGCCAGTTCTAGGGGCTTTTATAATTCACCCCTCCACTTT.

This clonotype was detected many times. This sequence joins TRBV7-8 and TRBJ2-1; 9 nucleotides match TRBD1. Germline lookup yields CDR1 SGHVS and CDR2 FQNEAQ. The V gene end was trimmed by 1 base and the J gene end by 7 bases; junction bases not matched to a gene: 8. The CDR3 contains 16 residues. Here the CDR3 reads CASSLELTGQGNEQFF. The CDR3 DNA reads TGTGCCAGCAGCTTAGAGCTAACTGGACAGGGGAATGAGCAGTTCTTC. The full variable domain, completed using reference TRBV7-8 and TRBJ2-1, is GAGVSQSPRYKVAKRGQDVALRCDPISGHVSLFWYQQALGQGPEFLTYFQNEAQLDKSGLPSDRFFAERPEGSVSTLKIQRTQQEDSAVYLCASSLELTGQGNEQFFGPGTRLTVL.

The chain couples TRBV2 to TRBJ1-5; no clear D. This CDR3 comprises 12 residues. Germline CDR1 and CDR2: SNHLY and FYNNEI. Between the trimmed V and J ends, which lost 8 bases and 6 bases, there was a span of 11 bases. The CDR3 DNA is TGTGCCAGCGCGGGATCGGGTCAGCCCCAGCATTTT. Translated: CASAGSGQPQHF.

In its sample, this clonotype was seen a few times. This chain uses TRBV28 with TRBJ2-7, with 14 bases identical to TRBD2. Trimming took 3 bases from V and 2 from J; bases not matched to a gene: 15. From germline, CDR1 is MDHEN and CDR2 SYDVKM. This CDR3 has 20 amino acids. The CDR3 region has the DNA TGTGCCAGCAGTTTCAATTTCGGGACTAGCGGGAGTGCCGTTGCCTACGAGCAGTACTTC. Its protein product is CASSFNFGTSGSAVAYEQYF.